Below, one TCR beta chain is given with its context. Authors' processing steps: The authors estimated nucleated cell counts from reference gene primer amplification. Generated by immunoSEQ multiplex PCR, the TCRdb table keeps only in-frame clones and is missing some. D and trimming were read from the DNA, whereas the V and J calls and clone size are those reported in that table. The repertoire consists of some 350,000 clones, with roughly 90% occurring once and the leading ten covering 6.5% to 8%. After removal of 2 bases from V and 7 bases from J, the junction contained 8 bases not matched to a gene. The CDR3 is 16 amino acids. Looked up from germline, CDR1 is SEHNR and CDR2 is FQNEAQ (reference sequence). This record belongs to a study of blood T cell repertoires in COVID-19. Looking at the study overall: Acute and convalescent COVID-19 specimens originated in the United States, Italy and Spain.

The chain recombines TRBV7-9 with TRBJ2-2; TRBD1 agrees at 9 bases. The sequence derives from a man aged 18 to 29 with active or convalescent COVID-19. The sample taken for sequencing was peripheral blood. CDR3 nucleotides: TGTGCCAGCAGCTTATTCCGGACAGGGGATCACGGGGAGCTGTTTTTT. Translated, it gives CASSLFRTGDHGELFF.